This T cell receptor (beta chain) comes out of a study of blood T cell repertoires in COVID-19. The assay was immunoSEQ multiplex PCR, and TCRdb's table has in-frame clones only and misses some. This sample has 250,000 or so clones; roughly 81% occur once, and the top ten carry about 6.2%. Residents of around 24 US areas, aged roughly 18 to 89 years, made up the participants. The specimen was PBMCs or T cells enriched from blood (not recorded which). This receptor was identified in a woman in her forties or fifties who had been exposed to COVID-19.

The CDR3 coding sequence is TGTGCCACAGCAGCAGGTCACACTGAAGCTTTCTTT. This translates into CATAAGHTEAFF. The rearrangement links TRBV2 to TRBJ1-1; D gene uncertain. There are 12 residues in the CDR3. Germline CDR1 SNHLY, CDR2 FYNNEI. V lost 10 bases and J 3 bases, leaving 12 bases between the germline ends.